The 22 T cell receptor beta chains below all came from one sample that was sequenced in a study of blood T cell repertoires in COVID-19. Repertoires were generated with immunoSEQ multiplex PCR, while TCRdb's copy carries only in-frame clones and drops some. There are under 300,000 clones in the sample; 80% to 90% occur only once, and 5.5% to 6.5% lies in the top ten. Material: peripheral blood. The source of these receptors is a man aged 55 to 69 with acute or convalescent COVID-19.

The J gene is TRBJ2-2, the V gene TRBV5-1; 10 nucleotides align to TRBD1. CDR3 length equals 17 residues. With 4 bases clipped from V and 7 bases from J, the junction kept 13 bases outside the gene matches. Germline-derived CDR1 and CDR2 are SGHRS and YFSETQ. The CDR3 protein is CASSPGPGQGTGGELFF. CDR3 nucleotides: TGCGCCAGCAGCCCTGGTCCGGGACAGGGGACCGGCGGGGAGCTGTTTTTT. Using reference TRBV5-1 and TRBJ2-2 for the parts outside the CDR3, the full variable domain is KAGVTQTPRYLIKTRGQQVTLSCSPISGHRSVSWYQQTPGQGLQFLFEYFSETQRNKGNFPGRFSGRQFSNSRSEMNVSTLELGDSALYLCASSPGPGQGTGGELFFGEGSRLTVL.

V and J are TRBV28 and TRBJ1-1; 7 bases agree with TRBD1. The V and J ends lost 8 bases and 4 bases, in that order; junction bases with no gene match: 13. The germline V gene has CDR1 MDHEN and CDR2 SYDVKM. The CDR3 is 15 residues long. The CDR3 protein is CASPPRQGGTTEAFF. The DNA for the CDR3 is TGTGCCAGCCCCCCCCGCCAGGGGGGTACCACTGAAGCTTTCTTT.

This chain links TRBV5-4 with TRBJ2-1; 9 nucleotides match TRBD2. CDR1 is SGHNT, CDR2 YYREEE, per germline (reference sequence). V lost 4 bases, J lost 5 bases, and 7 bases stayed unmatched. The length of the CDR3 is 15 residues. The CDR3 sequence: CASSPPPSGDNEQFF. CDR3 bases: TGTGCCAGCAGCCCCCCGCCTAGCGGGGACAATGAGCAGTTCTTC.

J is TRBJ2-3 and V is TRBV5-1; 9 positions match TRBD1. V trimming: 2 bases; J trimming: 3 bases; junction bases outside the gene matches: 7. Germline-derived CDR1 and CDR2 are SGHRS and YFSETQ. The CDR3 spans 16 residues. The CDR3 loop reads CASSFSQGAQTDTQYF. The CDR3 nucleotides read TGCGCCAGCAGCTTCTCACAGGGGGCGCAGACAGATACGCAGTATTTT.

This clone showed up just a few times. The chain carries TRBV7-9 and TRBJ2-7; 7 nucleotides line up with TRBD1. Germline CDR1 SEHNR, CDR2 FQNEAQ (reference sequence). The ends lost 5 bases at V and 1 base at J; junction bases unmatched: 5. The CDR3 covers 14 residues. The CDR3 loop is CASSEQGPSYEQYF. CDR3 bases: TGTGCCAGCAGCGAACAGGGGCCTTCCTACGAGCAGTACTTC.

The CDR3 here is CASTHLRGRTDTQYF. The CDR3 coding sequence is TGCGCCAGCACCCACCTCAGGGGTAGGACAGATACGCAGTATTTT. The chain uses TRBV5-1 and TRBJ2-3, with D perhaps TRBD1 (6 bases). Germline V gives CDR1 SGHRS, CDR2 YFSETQ. V shed 6 bases and J shed 3 bases, with 17 bases lying between them. The CDR3 consists of 15 residues.

As to this clone: Lacking the conserved final phenylalanine or tryptophan, this CDR3 likely reflects a read error. No DNA is shown, since the ends of the CDR3 on it are uncertain; the CDR3 is the one TCRdb lists. The chain joins TRBV28 to TRBJ2-7; no DNA check was done on the table's D call, TRBD2. Germline V gene sequence: CDR1 MDHEN, CDR2 SYDVKM. The CDR3 has 14 amino acids, counting both end residues. Here the CDR3 reads CASSPSGLYITPPE.

This rearrangement joins TRBV3-1 (or the pseudogene TRBV3-2) to TRBJ1-2; D may be TRBD1 (5 bases). V gave up 4 bases and J gave up 0 bases, with 9 bases separating them. The CDR3 loop spans 14 amino acids. Germline V CDR1 and CDR2: LGHDT, YNNKEL (reference sequence). CDR3 nucleotide sequence: TGTGCCAGCAGCCTCCGGGGGGCTAACTATGGCTACACCTTC. Protein sequence: CASSLRGANYGYTF.

This clone was detected only once. The gene calls are TRBV30 and TRBJ2-2; D is unresolved. Trimming pared 2 bases from V and 0 bases from J, leaving 10 bases between. The V gene's germline CDR1 is GTSNPN and CDR2 SVGIG (reference sequence). The CDR3 loop spans 15 amino acids. The CDR3 loop is CAWSTDNANTGELFF. For the CDR3, the DNA is TGTGCCTGGAGTACAGATAACGCGAACACCGGGGAGCTGTTTTTT.

V usage is TRBV19 and J usage is TRBJ1-4, with D possibly TRBD1 on 5 matching bases. Germline V gene data show CDR1 as LNHDA and CDR2 as SQIVND (reference sequence). This CDR3 is built from 14 residues. V gave up 9 bases and J gave up 4 bases, with 15 bases separating them. The CDR3 loop is CASLGGPHNEKLFF. As DNA, the CDR3 is TGTGCCAGCCTGGGGGGACCCCATAATGAAAAACTGTTTTTT.

This rearrangement joins TRBV12-5 to TRBJ2-1; D may be TRBD2 (5 bases). The length of the CDR3 is 16 residues. CDR1 is LGHNT, CDR2 FRNRAP, per germline. Trimming cost V 0 bases and J 0 bases, with 9 bases left between them. CDR3 coding DNA: TGTGCTAGTGGTTTGGTAGCGGCGGGCTCCTACAATGAGCAGTTCTTC. It codes for CASGLVAAGSYNEQFF.

The chain links TRBV6-1 to TRBJ2-7; possible D gene TRBD2, 5 bases. This CDR3 comprises 13 residues. Germline V gene data show CDR1 as MNHNS and CDR2 as SASEGT. Trimming cost V 7 bases and J 6 bases, with 16 bases left between them. The CDR3 DNA is TGTGCCAGCACCTTAGAGGGTCGGGGCGAGCAGTACTTC. It encodes CASTLEGRGEQYF.

V usage is TRBV19 and J usage is TRBJ2-2; D ambiguous. V lost 3 bases and J 6 bases, leaving 11 bases between the germline ends. Per germline, CDR1 LNHDA and CDR2 SQIVND (reference sequence). The CDR3 covers 14 residues. CDR3 sequence: CASSIGEFAGELFF. DNA for the CDR3: TGTGCCAGTAGTATCGGAGAGTTCGCCGGGGAGCTGTTTTTT.

V is TRBV7-3 and J is TRBJ2-2; TRBD2 agrees at 9 bases. The germline gives CDR1 SGHTA, CDR2 FQGTGA. V lost 5 bases to trimming and J lost 9 bases; unmatched junction nucleotides: 13. The CDR3 is 16 amino acids. The CDR3 sequence: CASSGRAGGKYRELFF. The CDR3 DNA follows: TGTGCCAGCAGCGGAAGAGCGGGAGGAAAGTACCGGGAGCTGTTTTTT.

The V and J genes are TRBV28 and TRBJ2-7; 9 nucleotides agree with TRBD1. Unmatched junction bases numbered 6, after V lost 7 bases and J lost 2 bases. This CDR3 has 14 residues. Per germline, CDR1 MDHEN and CDR2 SYDVKM. The CDR3 here is CASNRGLSAYEQYF. In nucleotides, the CDR3 is TGTGCCAGCAACAGGGGGCTATCGGCCTACGAGCAGTACTTC. Based on the CDR3 plus reference TRBV28 and TRBJ2-7, the full variable domain is DVKVTQSSRYLVKRTGEKVFLECVQDMDHENMFWYRQDPGLGLRLIYFSYDVKMKEKGDIPEGYSVSREKKERFSLILESASTNQTSMYLCASNRGLSAYEQYFGPGTRLTVT.

In this sample, this clone turned up once. J is TRBJ1-2 and V is TRBV4-3; TRBD1 might be the D (6 bases). V shed 1 base and J shed 6 bases, with 12 bases lying between them. The CDR3 spans 14 residues. The germline V gene has CDR1 LGHNA and CDR2 YSLEER. The CDR3 here is CASSQAGDRDGYTF. The CDR3 coding sequence is TGCGCCAGCAGCCAAGCAGGGGATCGGGATGGCTACACCTTC.

The rearrangement links TRBV21-1 to TRBJ2-3; TRBD2 is taken as the D call from the table, unchecked against the DNA. TRBV21-1 is a pseudogene segment. The CDR3 length is 19 residues. This CDR3 is CASSKNSASGDGPTDTQYF. The CDR3 bases are TGTGCCAGCAGCAAAAACTCGGCTAGCGGAGATGGGCCCACAGATACGCAGTATTTT.

The chain joins TRBV4-1 to TRBJ2-6; no reliable D call. Per germline, CDR1 MGHRA and CDR2 YSYEKL. The germline V and J ends were trimmed by 2 bases and 0 bases, with 8 bases remaining between them. The CDR3 totals 16 residues. CDR3 protein: CASSQSASSGANVLTF. CDR3 nucleotides: TGCGCCAGCAGCCAAAGCGCCAGCTCTGGGGCCAACGTCCTGACTTTC.

The chain carries TRBV28 and TRBJ1-5, with no clear D. The germline CDR1 and CDR2 sequences are MDHEN and SYDVKM. V shed 7 bases and J shed 2 bases, with 12 bases lying between them. The CDR3 extends over 14 amino acids. DNA for the CDR3: TGTGCCAGCAAAATGGCGGGAGGCAATCAGCCCCAGCATTTT. It is translated as CASKMAGGNQPQHF.

The rearrangement uses TRBV7-8 and TRBJ2-7, with 7 positions matching TRBD2. The V segment lost 5 bases and the J segment 5 bases; nucleotides outside the gene matches: 6. CDR3 length: 13 amino acids. Germline CDR1 SGHVS, CDR2 FQNEAQ. The CDR3 is CASSRTRLDEQYF. For the CDR3, the DNA is TGTGCCAGCAGCCGGACTAGGTTAGACGAGCAGTACTTC.

The chain carries TRBV25-1 and TRBJ2-7; 7 bases align to TRBD1. This CDR3 is built from 14 residues. V shed 3 bases, J shed 9 bases, and the junction held 11 bases outside the gene matches. Germline assignment: CDR1 MGHDK and CDR2 SYGVNS. The CDR3, as DNA: TGTGCCAGCAGTGATTTCGGACAGGCCCAGGTGCAGTACTTC. Amino acid sequence: CASSDFGQAQVQYF.

V is TRBV6-1 and J is TRBJ1-5; a weak D match, TRBD1 (5 bases). The V gene lost 4 bases and the J gene lost 1 base, with 14 bases spanning the gap. The germline gives CDR1 MNHNS, CDR2 SASEGT. The CDR3 is made up of 16 amino acids. CDR3: CASSALAGQSNQPQHF. DNA of the CDR3: TGTGCCAGCAGTGCTCTGGCAGGGCAGAGCAATCAGCCCCAGCATTTT.